A single sample is the source of the 26 T cell receptor beta chains below, sequenced in a study of Ad26.COV2.S vaccination and SARS-CoV-2 variants. The treatment here: around 19 received Ad26.COV2.S at low or high dose, single or two shots; a few received placebo; per-sample allocation not given. Vaccine and placebo recipients were sampled on day 63 after the first injection. Measured with immunoSEQ multiplex PCR; TCRdb has only the in-frame clones, and not every one. This sample has hundreds of thousands of clones, with more than 70% found just once. The sample consisted of peripheral blood, taken in a trial of Ad26.COV2.S vaccine versus placebo. The receptors were sampled from a person aged 18 to 59 who received the Ad26.COV2.S COVID-19 vaccine or a placebo.

This rearrangement joins TRBV5-4 to TRBJ1-1; D not certain. The CDR3 has 13 residues. Trimming removed 0 bases at V and 0 bases at J, with 3 bases between. Per the germline V gene, CDR1 is SGHNT and CDR2 is YYREEE (reference sequence). The CDR3 coding sequence is TGTGCCAGCAGCTTGGCAGTGAACACTGAAGCTTTCTTT. Translation: CASSLAVNTEAFF.

The chain employs TRBV5-1 and TRBJ1-4, with no clear D. Germline assignment: CDR1 SGHRS and CDR2 YFSETQ. The CDR3 has 17 amino acids. The ends were cut back, 0 bases at V and 0 bases at J, with 12 bases in the middle. The CDR3 DNA reads as TGCGCCAGCAGCTTGGGCGACACATTTGCAACTAATGAAAAACTGTTTTTT. As protein: CASSLGDTFATNEKLFF.

The genes are TRBV6-5 and TRBJ2-7; no clear D. Looked up from germline, CDR1 is MNHEY and CDR2 is SVGAGI. The CDR3 has 15 residues. The ends were cut back, 1 base at V and 2 bases at J, with 12 bases in the middle. For the CDR3, the DNA is TGTGCCAGCAGTTACTTTCTCTCAGACGCCTACGAGCAGTACTTC. Protein: CASSYFLSDAYEQYF.

The J gene is TRBJ2-2, the V gene TRBV30, with unresolved D. The germline CDR1 and CDR2 sequences are GTSNPN and SVGIG (reference sequence). CDR3 length equals 13 residues. Trimming left V 6 bases short and J 6 bases short, with 14 bases between. In nucleotides, the CDR3 is TGTGCCTGCCCCCGGGCAGGCCCCGGGGAGCTGTTTTTT. Its protein is CACPRAGPGELFF.

Comment on this clone: The same CDR3 arises from other DNA sequences in this sample as well. The rearrangement links TRBV30 to TRBJ1-2; D not certain. Germline-derived CDR1 and CDR2 are GTSNPN and SVGIG (reference sequence). Trimming cost V 0 bases and J 5 bases, with 4 bases left between them. The CDR3 extends over 11 amino acids. The CDR3 is CAWSVGYGYTF. CDR3 bases: TGTGCCTGGAGTGTAGGTTATGGCTACACCTTC.

V gene TRBV5-5 combines with J gene TRBJ1-2; the D gene is possibly TRBD1 (5 bases). Germline CDR1 is SGHKS and CDR2 is YYEKEE (reference sequence). CDR3 length: 13 amino acids. The V gene lost 1 base and the J gene lost 5 bases, with 9 bases spanning the gap. The chain's CDR3 is CASSLFQGYGYTF. The CDR3 region has the DNA TGTGCCAGCAGCTTGTTCCAGGGATATGGCTACACCTTC.

The chain uses TRBV6-1 and TRBJ1-2; D is possibly TRBD1 (5 bases). From germline, CDR1 is MNHNS and CDR2 SASEGT. Between the trimmed V and J ends, which lost 3 bases and 6 bases, there was a span of 17 bases. The CDR3 runs to 15 residues. The CDR3: CASSDTRALRNGYTF. Written as DNA, the CDR3 is TGTGCCAGCAGTGATACCAGGGCCCTTCGCAATGGCTACACCTTC.

The rearrangement links TRBV19 to TRBJ2-1; the match to TRBD2 covers 10 bases. Germline V gives CDR1 LNHDA, CDR2 SQIVND (reference sequence). The trim removed 5 bases at V and 4 bases at J, leaving 17 bases unmatched. The CDR3 extends over 19 amino acids. The CDR3 loop reads CASSSLAGNGKSVYNEQFF. CDR3 DNA: TGTGCCAGTAGTTCACTAGCGGGGAACGGCAAGAGCGTATACAATGAGCAGTTCTTC. Full variable domain (rest looked up from reference TRBV19 and TRBJ2-1): DGGITQSPKYLFRKEGQNVTLSCEQNLNHDAMYWYRQDPGQGLRLIYYSQIVNDFQKGDIAEGYSVSREKKESFPLTVTSAQKNPTAFYLCASSSLAGNGKSVYNEQFFGPGTRLTVL.

V gene TRBV30 combines with J gene TRBJ1-4; D ambiguous. V was shortened by 0 bases and J by 5 bases, with 4 bases between the two germline ends. Germline lookup yields CDR1 GTSNPN and CDR2 SVGIG (reference sequence). The CDR3 loop spans 12 amino acids. The CDR3 protein is CAWSVLNEKLFF. In DNA form, the CDR3 reads TGTGCCTGGAGTGTACTGAATGAAAAACTGTTTTTT.

This chain uses TRBV6-5 with TRBJ1-2; D is ambiguous. The germline gives CDR1 MNHEY, CDR2 SVGAGI. The CDR3 spans 13 residues. V lost 2 bases, J lost 7 bases, and 11 bases lay in between. The CDR3 region has the DNA TGTGCCAGCAGTTACGCCTACTTGGGTGGCTACACCTTC. This sequence encodes CASSYAYLGGYTF.

The rearrangement uses TRBV4-3 and TRBJ1-2; no clear D gene. CDR1 LGHNA and CDR2 YSLEER come from the germline V gene. Trimming pared 4 bases from V and 1 base from J, leaving 16 bases between. This CDR3 is 16 amino acids long. CDR3 DNA: TGCGCCAGCAGCCGTGAGAACGTCGGGTTTAACTATGGCTACACCTTC. Its translation: CASSRENVGFNYGYTF.

The chain employs TRBV27 and TRBJ2-7, with D hard to call. This CDR3 comprises 15 residues. CDR1 and CDR2 (germline): MNHEY, SMNVEV (reference sequence). Trimming pared 6 bases from V and 1 base from J, leaving 16 bases between. This chain's CDR3 is CASRGRDTSSYEQYF. DNA of the CDR3: TGTGCCAGCAGGGGAAGAGACACTTCATCCTACGAGCAGTACTTC.

The chain links TRBV7-2 to TRBJ1-2, with a possible D match to TRBD1 (5 bases). This CDR3 region has 17 residues. Germline V CDR1 and CDR2: SGHTA, FQGNSA. V dropped 2 bases and J dropped 1 base, with 17 bases sitting between them. In DNA, the CDR3 is TGTGCCAGCAGCTTACCGAGAGAAGGGCAGGGTAACTATGGCTACACCTTC. Translating gives CASSLPREGQGNYGYTF.

This chain uses TRBV19 with TRBJ2-3; 14 nucleotides line up with TRBD2. Per the germline V gene, CDR1 is LNHDA and CDR2 is SQIVND (reference sequence). The CDR3 length is 16 residues. V gave up 5 bases and J gave up 4 bases; unmatched junction bases: 5. The CDR3 reads CASSLTTSGGADTQYF. CDR3 in DNA: TGTGCCAGTAGTTTGACGACTAGCGGGGGGGCAGATACGCAGTATTTT.

The V call is TRBV24-1, the J call TRBJ1-2; D perhaps matches TRBD1 (6 bases). The CDR3 sequence is 13 residues long. CDR1 is KGHDR and CDR2 is SFDVKD in the germline V gene. V lost 4 bases and J 5 bases, leaving 10 bases between the germline ends. CDR3 amino acids: CATSESGDYGYTF. The CDR3 region has the DNA TGTGCCACCAGTGAGTCAGGGGATTATGGCTACACCTTC.

Note on this clone: Other DNA sequences in the same sample also yield this CDR3. This chain uses TRBV5-1 with TRBJ1-1; D ambiguous. The CDR3 spans 12 residues. The ends were cut back, 0 bases at V and 4 bases at J, with 4 bases in the middle. Germline values: CDR1 SGHRS, CDR2 YFSETQ. The CDR3 DNA reads TGCGCCAGCAGCTTGGACGGCACTGAAGCTTTCTTT. Its translation: CASSLDGTEAFF.

The rearrangement joins TRBV7-9 to TRBJ2-2; D may be TRBD1 (6 bases). Germline-derived CDR1 and CDR2 are SEHNR and FQNEAQ (reference sequence). Trimming took off 1 base at V and 0 bases at J, with 12 bases between the two ends. The CDR3 is 17 residues long. CDR3 protein: CASSLGRTEANTGELFF. The CDR3 coding sequence is TGTGCCAGCAGCTTAGGTAGGACAGAGGCGAACACCGGGGAGCTGTTTTTT. Full variable domain (remainder filled in from reference TRBV7-9 and TRBJ2-2): DTGVSQNPRHKITKRGQNVTFRCDPISEHNRLYWYRQTLGQGPEFLTYFQNEAQLEKSRLLSDRFSAERPKGSFSTLEIQRTEQGDSAMYLCASSLGRTEANTGELFFGEGSRLTVL.

This chain uses TRBV6-6 with TRBJ2-5; no reliable D call. The CDR3 covers 11 residues. V was cut by 3 bases and J by 4 bases, with 3 bases left in between. Germline loops: CDR1 MNHNY, CDR2 SVGAGI (reference sequence). Here the CDR3 DNA reads TGTGCCAGCAGTTATTTAGAGACCCAGTACTTC. It encodes CASSYLETQYF.

This chain connects TRBV3-1 (or the pseudogene TRBV3-2) to TRBJ2-5; the match to TRBD2 covers 10 bases. CDR1 is LGHDT and CDR2 is YNNKEL in the germline V gene (reference sequence). The CDR3 loop spans 17 amino acids. The V gene end was trimmed by 4 bases and the J gene end by 4 bases; junction bases not matched to a gene: 12. CDR3 in amino acids: CASSPGGTSVGPETQYF. The DNA of the CDR3 is TGTGCCAGCAGCCCAGGGGGGACTAGCGTGGGGCCAGAGACCCAGTACTTC.

The V and J genes are TRBV30 and TRBJ2-5; D is ambiguous. V shed 0 bases and J shed 2 bases, with 10 bases lying between them. This CDR3 comprises 14 residues. Germline V gene lookup returns CDR1 GTSNPN and CDR2 SVGIG (reference sequence). CDR3 loop: CAWSVRLVQETQYF. CDR3 nucleotide sequence: TGTGCCTGGAGTGTACGCTTGGTTCAAGAGACCCAGTACTTC. Complete variable domain (other parts from reference TRBV30 and TRBJ2-5): SQTIHQWPATLVQPVGSPLSLECTVEGTSNPNLYWYRQAAGRGLQLLFYSVGIGQISSEVPQNLSASRPQDRQFILSSKKLLLSDSGFYLCAWSVRLVQETQYFGPGTRLLVL.

The V and J genes are TRBV30 and TRBJ1-6, with a possible D match to TRBD1 (6 bases). This CDR3 is 13 amino acids long. V was clipped by 3 bases and J by 10 bases, with 13 bases between them. Germline loops: CDR1 GTSNPN, CDR2 SVGIG (reference sequence). CDR3: CAWSPVGGSPLHF. In DNA form, the CDR3 reads TGTGCCTGGAGCCCGGTAGGGGGATCACCCCTCCACTTT.

The rearrangement links TRBV5-4 to TRBJ2-2; 12 bases match TRBD2. CDR3 size: 16 residues. CDR1 is SGHNT, CDR2 YYREEE, per germline (reference sequence). The trim removed 3 bases at V and 6 bases at J, leaving 6 bases unmatched. CDR3 sequence (DNA): TGTGCCAGCAGCTCAAAGACTAGCGGGGGTTCCGGGGAGCTGTTTTTT. This encodes CASSSKTSGGSGELFF. Using reference TRBV5-4 and TRBJ2-2 for the parts outside the CDR3, the full variable domain is ETGVTQSPTHLIKTRGQQVTLRCSSQSGHNTVSWYQQALGQGPQFIFQYYREEENGRGNFPPRFSGLQFPNYSSELNVNALELDDSALYLCASSSKTSGGSGELFFGEGSRLTVL.

In this sample, this clone turned up once. The chain couples TRBV7-8 to TRBJ2-3, with 11 nucleotides matching TRBD2. CDR3 size: 15 residues. The V gene end was trimmed by 5 bases and the J gene end by 4 bases; junction bases not matched to a gene: 5. Germline loops: CDR1 SGHVS, CDR2 FQNEAQ. The DNA of the CDR3 is TGTGCCAGCAGCGCCGGACTAGCGGGCTCAGATACGCAGTATTTT. The encoded protein is CASSAGLAGSDTQYF.

In this sample, this clone turned up many times. The chain links TRBV6-5 to TRBJ2-1, with D perhaps TRBD1 or TRBD2 (5 bases each). The CDR3 is 16 amino acids. V lost 0 bases, J lost 6 bases, and 15 bases lay in between. In germline, CDR1 is MNHEY, CDR2 SVGAGI. The CDR3 reads CASSYSGAGRGNEQFF. The CDR3 DNA sequence: TGTGCCAGCAGTTACTCTGGGGCAGGGAGAGGCAATGAGCAGTTCTTC.

The V and J genes are TRBV19 and TRBJ2-5; D tentatively reads TRBD1 or TRBD2 (5 bases each). The CDR3 loop spans 16 amino acids. Trimming cost V 0 bases and J 2 bases, with 13 bases left between them. Germline lookup yields CDR1 LNHDA and CDR2 SQIVND (reference sequence). The CDR3 sequence: CASSIEGTRRQETQYF. The DNA for the CDR3 is TGTGCCAGTAGTATAGAGGGGACCAGGAGGCAAGAGACCCAGTACTTC.

J is TRBJ2-2 and V is TRBV5-1; D gene unclear. The CDR3 runs 13 residues. Germline V gene data show CDR1 as SGHRS and CDR2 as YFSETQ. Trimming stripped 7 bases from V and 7 bases from J, with 14 bases between. CDR3 sequence: CASQPNTIGELFF. In DNA, the CDR3 is TGCGCCAGCCAACCCAACACGATCGGGGAGCTGTTTTTT.